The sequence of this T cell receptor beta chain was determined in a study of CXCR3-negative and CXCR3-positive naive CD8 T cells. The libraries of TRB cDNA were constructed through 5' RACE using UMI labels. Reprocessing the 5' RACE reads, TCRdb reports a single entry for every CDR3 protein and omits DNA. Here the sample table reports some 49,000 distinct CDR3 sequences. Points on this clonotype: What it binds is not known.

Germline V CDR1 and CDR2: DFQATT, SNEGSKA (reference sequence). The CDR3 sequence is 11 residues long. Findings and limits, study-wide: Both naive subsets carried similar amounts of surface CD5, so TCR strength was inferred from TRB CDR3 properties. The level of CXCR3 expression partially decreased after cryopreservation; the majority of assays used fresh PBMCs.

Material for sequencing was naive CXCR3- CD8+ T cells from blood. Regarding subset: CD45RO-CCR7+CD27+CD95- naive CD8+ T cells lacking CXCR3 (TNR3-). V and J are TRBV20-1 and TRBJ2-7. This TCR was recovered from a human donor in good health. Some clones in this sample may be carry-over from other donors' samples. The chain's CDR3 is CSARSDREQYF.